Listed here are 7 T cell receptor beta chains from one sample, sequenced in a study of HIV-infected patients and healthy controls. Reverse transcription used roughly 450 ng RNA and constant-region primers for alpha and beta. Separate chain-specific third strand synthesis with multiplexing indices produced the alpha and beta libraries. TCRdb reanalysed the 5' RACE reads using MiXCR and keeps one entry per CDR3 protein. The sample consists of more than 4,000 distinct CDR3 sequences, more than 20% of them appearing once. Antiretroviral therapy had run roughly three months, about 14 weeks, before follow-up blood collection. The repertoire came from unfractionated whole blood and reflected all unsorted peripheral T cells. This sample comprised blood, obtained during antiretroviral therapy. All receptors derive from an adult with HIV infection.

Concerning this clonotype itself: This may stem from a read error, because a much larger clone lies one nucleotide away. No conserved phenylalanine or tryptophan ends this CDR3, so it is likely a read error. The chain's CDR3 is CASRNQGAREQYL. The DNA for the CDR3 is TGTGCCAGCAGGAACCAAGGGGCCCGGGAGCAGTACTTA. The chain carries TRBV11-2 and TRBJ2-7, with D perhaps matching TRBD1 (5 bases). Germline values: CDR1 SGHAT, CDR2 FQNNGV. The CDR3 is 13 residues long. Trimming took 6 bases from V and 7 from J, leaving 16 bases between them.

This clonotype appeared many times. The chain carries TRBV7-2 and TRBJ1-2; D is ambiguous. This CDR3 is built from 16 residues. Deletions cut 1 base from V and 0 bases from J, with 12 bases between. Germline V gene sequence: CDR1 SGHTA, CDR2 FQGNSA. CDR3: CASSLVGVRTNYGYTF. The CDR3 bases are TGTGCCAGCAGCTTAGTTGGCGTGCGGACTAACTATGGCTACACCTTC.

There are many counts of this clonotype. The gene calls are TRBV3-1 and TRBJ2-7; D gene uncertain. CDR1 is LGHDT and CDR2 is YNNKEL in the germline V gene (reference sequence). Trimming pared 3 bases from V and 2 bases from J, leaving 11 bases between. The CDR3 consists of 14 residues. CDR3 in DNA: TGTGCCAGCAGCCACCTAGTGGCGGCCTACGAGCAGTACTTC. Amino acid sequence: CASSHLVAAYEQYF.

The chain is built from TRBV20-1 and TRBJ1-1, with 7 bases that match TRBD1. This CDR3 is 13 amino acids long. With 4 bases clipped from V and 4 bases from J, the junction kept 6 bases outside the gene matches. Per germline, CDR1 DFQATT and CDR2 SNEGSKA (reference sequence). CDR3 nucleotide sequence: TGCAGTGCTATTCGGGACAGAACCACTGAAGCTTTCTTT. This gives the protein CSAIRDRTTEAFF.

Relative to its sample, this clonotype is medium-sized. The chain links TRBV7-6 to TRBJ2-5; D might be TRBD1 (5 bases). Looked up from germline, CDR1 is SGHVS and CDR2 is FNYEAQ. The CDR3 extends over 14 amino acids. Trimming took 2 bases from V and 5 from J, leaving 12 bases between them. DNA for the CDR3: TGTGCCAGCAGCTTAACTGGGGCGTTGGAGACCCAGTACTTC. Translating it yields CASSLTGALETQYF. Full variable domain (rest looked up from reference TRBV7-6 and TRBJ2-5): GAGVSQSPRYKVTKRGQDVALRCDPISGHVSLYWYRQALGQGPEFLTYFNYEAQQDKSGLPNDRFSAERPEGSISTLTIQRTEQRDSAMYRCASSLTGALETQYFGPGTRLLVL.

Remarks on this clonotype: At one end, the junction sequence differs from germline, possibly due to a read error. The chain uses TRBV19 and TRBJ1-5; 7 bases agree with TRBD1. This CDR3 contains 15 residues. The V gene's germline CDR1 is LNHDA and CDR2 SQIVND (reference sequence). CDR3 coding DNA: TGTGCCAGTAGTATAGGGTTAGGGGGCAAGCAGCCCCAGCATTTT. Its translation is CASSIGLGGKQPQHF.

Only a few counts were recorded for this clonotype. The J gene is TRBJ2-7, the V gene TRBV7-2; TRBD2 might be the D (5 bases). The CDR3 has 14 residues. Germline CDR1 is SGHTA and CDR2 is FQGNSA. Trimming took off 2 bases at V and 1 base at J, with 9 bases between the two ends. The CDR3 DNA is TGTGCCAGCAGCTTACTCGGGGTTTCCTACGAGCAGTACTTC. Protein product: CASSLLGVSYEQYF.